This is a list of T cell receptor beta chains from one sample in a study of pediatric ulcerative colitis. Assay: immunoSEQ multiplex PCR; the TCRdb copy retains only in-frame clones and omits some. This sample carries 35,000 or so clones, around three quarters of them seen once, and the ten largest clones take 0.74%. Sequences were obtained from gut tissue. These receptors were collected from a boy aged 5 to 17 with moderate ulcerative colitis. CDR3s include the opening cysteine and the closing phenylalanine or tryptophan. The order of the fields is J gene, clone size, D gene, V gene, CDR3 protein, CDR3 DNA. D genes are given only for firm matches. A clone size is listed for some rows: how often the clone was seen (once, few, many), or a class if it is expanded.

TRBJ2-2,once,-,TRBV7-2,CASSASDRFTGELFF,TGTGCCAGCAGCGCCTCCGACAGATTCACCGGGGAGCTGTTTTTT
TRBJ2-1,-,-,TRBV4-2,CASSHGRHGGGNEQFF,TGTGCCAGCAGCCATGGACGCCACGGAGGCGGCAATGAGCAGTTCTTC
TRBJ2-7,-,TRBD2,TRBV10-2,CASSPSGLYEQYF,TGCGCCAGCAGCCCTAGCGGCCTCTACGAGCAGTACTTC
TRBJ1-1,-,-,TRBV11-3,CASSSAQQGMSTEAFF,TGTGCCAGCAGCTCGGCCCAACAGGGTATGAGCACTGAAGCTTTCTTT
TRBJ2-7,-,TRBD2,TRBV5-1,CASSSGLDPYEQYF,TGCGCCAGCAGCTCCGGACTAGATCCATACGAGCAGTACTTC
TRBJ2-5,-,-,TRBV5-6,CASSPRGRETQYF,TGTGCCAGCAGTCCTCGAGGGAGAGAGACCCAGTACTTC
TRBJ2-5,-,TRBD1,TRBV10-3,CAIGKAGGLETQYF,TGTGCCATCGGGAAGGCAGGGGGATTGGAGACCCAGTACTTC
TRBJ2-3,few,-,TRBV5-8,CASSFGHVGATDTQYF,TGTGCCAGCAGCTTCGGGCACGTGGGGGCCACAGATACGCAGTATTTT
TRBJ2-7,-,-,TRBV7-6,CASSLAGSYEQYF,TGTGCCAGCAGCTTAGCGGGTTCCTACGAGCAGTACTTC
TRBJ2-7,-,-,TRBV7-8,CASSAGRGPFEQYF,TGTGCCAGCAGCGCGGGGAGGGGGCCTTTCGAGCAGTACTTC
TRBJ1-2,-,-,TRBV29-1,CSVDPGNYGYTF,TGCAGCGTTGATCCCGGGAACTATGGCTACACCTTC
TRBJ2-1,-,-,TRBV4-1,CASSQDLRGTYNEQFF,TGCGCCAGCAGCCAAGATCTAAGGGGAACCTACAATGAGCAGTTCTTC
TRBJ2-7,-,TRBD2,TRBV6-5,CASRSSGASYEQYF,TGTGCCAGCAGATCTAGCGGAGCATCCTACGAGCAGTACTTC
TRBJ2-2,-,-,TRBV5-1,CASSLAWGNTGELFF,TGCGCCAGCAGCTTGGCCTGGGGGAACACCGGGGAGCTGTTTTTT
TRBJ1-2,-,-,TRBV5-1,CASSLGGAGGYTF,TGCGCCAGCAGCTTGGGGGGTGCTGGGGGCTACACCTTC
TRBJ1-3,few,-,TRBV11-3,CASSGRAGRVFRNTIYF,TGTGCCAGCAGCGGACGAGCGGGGAGAGTATTCAGAAACACCATATATTTT
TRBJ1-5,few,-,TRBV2,CASRMTRNNQPQHF,TGTGCCAGCAGGATGACACGAAACAATCAGCCCCAGCATTTT
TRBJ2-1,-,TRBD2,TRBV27,CASRGLAYNEQFF,TGTGCCAGCAGGGGACTAGCCTACAATGAGCAGTTCTTC
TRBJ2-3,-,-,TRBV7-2,CASSRQATDTQYF,TGTGCCAGCAGCCGTCAGGCCACAGATACGCAGTATTTT
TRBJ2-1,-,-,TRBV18,CASSRGGHTGNEQFF,TGTGCCAGCTCACGGGGGGGACATACAGGCAATGAGCAGTTCTTC
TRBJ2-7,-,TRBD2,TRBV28,CASTGTSGAYEQYF,TGTGCCAGCACTGGGACTAGCGGGGCCTACGAGCAGTACTTC
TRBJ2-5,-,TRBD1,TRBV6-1,CASRRTGRETQYF,TGTGCCAGCAGAAGGACAGGCCGGGAGACCCAGTACTTC
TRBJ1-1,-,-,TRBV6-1,CATRLNTNTEAFF,TGTGCCACCCGTTTAAACACGAACACTGAAGCTTTCTTT
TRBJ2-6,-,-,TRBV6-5,CASSYGASGANVLTF,TGTGCCAGCAGTTACGGGGCATCTGGGGCCAACGTCCTGACTTTC
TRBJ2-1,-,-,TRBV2,CASSGDGLADYNEQFF,TGTGCCAGCAGTGGAGATGGTCTAGCTGACTACAATGAGCAGTTCTTC
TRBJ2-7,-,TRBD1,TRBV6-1,CASSASGTGAYEQYF,TGTGCCAGCAGTGCTTCCGGGACAGGGGCCTACGAGCAGTACTTC
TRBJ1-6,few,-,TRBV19,CASSTSDRDSPLHF,TGTGCCAGTTCCACGTCCGACCGGGATTCACCCCTCCACTTT
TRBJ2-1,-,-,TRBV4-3,CASSQGRINEQFF,TGCGCCAGCAGCCAAGGGCGTATCAATGAGCAGTTCTTC
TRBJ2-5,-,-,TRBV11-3,CASSLVETQYF,TGTGCCAGCAGCTTAGTAGAGACCCAGTACTTC
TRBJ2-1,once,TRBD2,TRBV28,CASCLAGGPVSEQFF,TGTGCCAGCTGTCTAGCGGGGGGGCCAGTGAGTGAGCAGTTCTTC
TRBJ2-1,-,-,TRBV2,CASSVWGLNNEQFF,TGTGCCAGCAGTGTGTGGGGACTTAACAATGAGCAGTTCTTC
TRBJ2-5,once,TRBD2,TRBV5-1,CASKLAGVGETQYF,TGCGCCAGCAAATTAGCGGGAGTAGGAGAGACCCAGTACTTC
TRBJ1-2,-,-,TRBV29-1,CSVAKSTGRGGGYTF,TGCAGCGTTGCGAAATCGACCGGGAGAGGAGGTGGCTACACCTTC
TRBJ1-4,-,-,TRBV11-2,CASSGGWTAEKLFF,TGTGCCAGCAGCGGGGGGTGGACGGCTGAAAAACTGTTTTTT
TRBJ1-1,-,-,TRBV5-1,CASSSIGNTEAFF,TGCGCCAGCAGCTCCATAGGGAACACTGAAGCTTTCTTT
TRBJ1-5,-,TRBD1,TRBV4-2,CASSQGTGVEQPQHF,TGTGCCAGCAGCCAAGGGACAGGGGTGGAGCAGCCCCAGCATTTT
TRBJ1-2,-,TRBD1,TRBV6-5,CASSYHRDRGDYGYTF,TGTGCCAGCAGTTACCACCGGGACAGGGGCGACTATGGCTACACCTTC
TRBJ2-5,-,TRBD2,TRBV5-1,CASSLAASGAEGGSQYF,TGCGCCAGCAGCTTGGCGGCTAGCGGAGCCGAAGGAGGGAGCCAGTACTTC
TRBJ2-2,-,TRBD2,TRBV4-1,CASSLRGGTSGRRGTGELFF,TGCGCCAGCAGCCTTCGAGGCGGGACTAGCGGGAGGCGGGGGACCGGGGAGCTGTTTTTT
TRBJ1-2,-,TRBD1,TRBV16,CASSHRTGGDGYTF,TGTGCCAGCAGCCATCGGACAGGCGGAGATGGCTACACCTTC
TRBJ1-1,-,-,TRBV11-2,CASSFEGNRALEAFF,TGTGCCAGCAGCTTCGAAGGAAACAGGGCGTTGGAAGCTTTCTTT
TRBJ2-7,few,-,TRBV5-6,CASSAGRYEQYF,TGTGCCAGCAGCGCGGGACGATACGAGCAGTACTTC
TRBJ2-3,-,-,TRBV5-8,CASPSTGPTDTQYF,TGTGCCAGCCCCTCGACAGGACCCACAGATACGCAGTATTTT
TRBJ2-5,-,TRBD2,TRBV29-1,CSVGLAGETQYF,TGCAGCGTGGGACTAGCGGGAGAAACCCAGTACTTC
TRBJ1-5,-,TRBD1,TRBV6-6,CASSGGTGAMNQPQHF,TGTGCCAGCAGCGGAGGGACAGGGGCCATGAATCAGCCCCAGCATTTT
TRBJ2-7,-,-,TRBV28,CASSSKRGQYF,TGTGCCAGCAGTTCAAAACGTGGGCAGTACTTC
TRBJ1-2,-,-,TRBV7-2,CASSFDLNYGYTF,TGTGCCAGCAGCTTCGACCTCAACTATGGCTACACCTTC
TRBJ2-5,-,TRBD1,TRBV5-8,CASSLGGQPETQYF,TGTGCCAGCAGCTTAGGGGGCCAGCCAGAGACCCAGTACTTC